This TCR beta chain was obtained from a study of Ad26.COV2.S vaccination and SARS-CoV-2 variants. Only in-frame clones appear in the TCRdb table, and some are missing; sequencing was by immunoSEQ multiplex PCR. Of over 400,000 clones listed, 92% were seen once; the top ten hold 1.5% to 2%. Described treatment: 15 to 20 received Ad26.COV2.S at low or high dose, single or two shots; 5 received placebo; per-sample allocation not given. Collection of the samples took place on day 63 after the first injection of vaccine or placebo. Deletions cut 6 bases from V and 1 base from J, with 10 bases between. The germline CDR1 and CDR2 sequences are SGHVS and FNYEAQ. CDR3 length equals 13 residues.

The clonotype was recovered from a person between 18 and 59 years old who received the Ad26.COV2.S COVID-19 vaccine or a placebo. The sequences come from peripheral blood, collected in a trial of Ad26.COV2.S vaccine versus placebo. This rearrangement joins TRBV7-6 to TRBJ2-7, with D unclear. CDR3 DNA sequence: TGTGCCAGCAGTACGGTCCCATCCTACGAGCAGTACTTC. As protein: CASSTVPSYEQYF.